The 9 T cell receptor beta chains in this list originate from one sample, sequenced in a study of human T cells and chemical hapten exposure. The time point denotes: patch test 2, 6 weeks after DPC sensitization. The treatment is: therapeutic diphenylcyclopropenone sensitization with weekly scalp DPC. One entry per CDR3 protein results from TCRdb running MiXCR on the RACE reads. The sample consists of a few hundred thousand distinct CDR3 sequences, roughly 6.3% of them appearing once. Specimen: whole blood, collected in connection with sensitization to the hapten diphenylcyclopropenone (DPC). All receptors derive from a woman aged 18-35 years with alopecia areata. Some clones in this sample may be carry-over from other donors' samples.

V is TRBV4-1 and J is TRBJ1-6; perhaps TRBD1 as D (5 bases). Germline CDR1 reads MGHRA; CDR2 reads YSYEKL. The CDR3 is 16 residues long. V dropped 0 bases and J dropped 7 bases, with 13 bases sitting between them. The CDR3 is CASSQDEGHINSPLHF. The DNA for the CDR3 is TGCGCCAGCAGCCAAGATGAAGGACACATCAATTCACCCCTCCACTTT.

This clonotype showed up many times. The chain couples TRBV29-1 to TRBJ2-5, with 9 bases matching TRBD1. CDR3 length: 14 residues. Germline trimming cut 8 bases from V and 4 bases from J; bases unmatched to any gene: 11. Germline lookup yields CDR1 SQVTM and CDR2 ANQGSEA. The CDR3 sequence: CSIRPGQGTETQYF. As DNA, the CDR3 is TGCAGCATCCGACCGGGACAGGGAACAGAGACCCAGTACTTC.

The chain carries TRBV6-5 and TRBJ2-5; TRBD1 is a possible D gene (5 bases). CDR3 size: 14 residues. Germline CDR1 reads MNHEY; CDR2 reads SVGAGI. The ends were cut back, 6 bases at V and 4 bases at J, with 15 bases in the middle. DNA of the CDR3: TGTGCCAGCAGGACACCAGGGATTGCAGAGACCCAGTACTTC. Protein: CASRTPGIAETQYF.

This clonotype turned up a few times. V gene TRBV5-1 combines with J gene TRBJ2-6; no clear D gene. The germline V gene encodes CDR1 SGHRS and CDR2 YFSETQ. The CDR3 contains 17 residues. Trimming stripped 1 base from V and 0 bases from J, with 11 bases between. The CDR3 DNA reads TGCGCCAGCAGCTTGAGTGGCAGAAGCTCTGGGGCCAACGTCCTGACTTTC. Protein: CASSLSGRSSGANVLTF.

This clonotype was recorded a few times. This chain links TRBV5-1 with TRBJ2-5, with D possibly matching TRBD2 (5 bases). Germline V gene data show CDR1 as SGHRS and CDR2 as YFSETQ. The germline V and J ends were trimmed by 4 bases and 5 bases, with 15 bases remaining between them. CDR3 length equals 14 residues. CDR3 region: CASSLDSVGETQYF. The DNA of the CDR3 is TGCGCCAGCAGCCTGGACTCCGTCGGGGAGACCCAGTACTTC.

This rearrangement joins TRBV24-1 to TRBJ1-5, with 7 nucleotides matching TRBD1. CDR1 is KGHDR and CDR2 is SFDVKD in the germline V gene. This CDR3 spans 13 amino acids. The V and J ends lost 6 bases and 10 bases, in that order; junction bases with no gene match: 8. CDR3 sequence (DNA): TGTGCCACCAGTAGCGGGAGGGGGCGACCCCAGCATTTT. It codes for CATSSGRGRPQHF.

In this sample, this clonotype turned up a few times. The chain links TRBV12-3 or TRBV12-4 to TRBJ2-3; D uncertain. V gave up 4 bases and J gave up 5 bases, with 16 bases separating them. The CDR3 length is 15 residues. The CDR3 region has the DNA TGTGCCAGCAGTTCATGGGATCTGGGTAAAGATACGCAGTATTTT. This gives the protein CASSSWDLGKDTQYF.

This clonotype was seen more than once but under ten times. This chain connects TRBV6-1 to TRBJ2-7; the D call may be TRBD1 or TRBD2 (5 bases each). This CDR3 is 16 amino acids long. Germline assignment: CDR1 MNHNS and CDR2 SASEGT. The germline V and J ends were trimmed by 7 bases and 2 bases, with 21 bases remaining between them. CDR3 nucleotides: TGTGCCAGCAACGAGGGGCAGGGTAGGAACACCTACGAGCAGTACTTC. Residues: CASNEGQGRNTYEQYF.

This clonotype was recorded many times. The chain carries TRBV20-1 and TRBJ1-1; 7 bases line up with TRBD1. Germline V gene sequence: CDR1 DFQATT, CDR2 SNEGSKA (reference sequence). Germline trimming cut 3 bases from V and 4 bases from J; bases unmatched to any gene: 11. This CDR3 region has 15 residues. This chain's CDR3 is CSASGLVSGGTEAFF. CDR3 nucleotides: TGCAGTGCTAGTGGGCTAGTTTCAGGGGGCACTGAAGCTTTCTTT.